This T cell receptor (beta chain) was sequenced for a study of blood T cell repertoires in COVID-19 (dated by TCRdb to the early 2020s). Context from the whole study: Samples covering the acute and convalescent phases of COVID-19 were provided by collaborators in the United States, Italy and Spain. The prospective study material was composed of cDNA or gDNA derived from T cells, B-cell-depleted T cells, or PBMCs. Subjects who had been exposed to COVID-19, were actively infected with it, or had recovered from it provided the deeply sampled blood TCRbeta repertoires that made up the dataset. A freely available public database, intended as a resource for researchers studying the immune response to SARS-CoV-2, is where the repertoires were released. The samples were drawn from the first 160 participants of the ongoing ImmuneRACE study and from roughly 1,300 subjects provided by 6 global collaborators. A de-identified subject ID, COVID-19 status, age in years and sex were almost always included in the sample metadata. Where available, HLA class I and class II types were taken from metadata supplied by the sample provider and were not determined by assay-based typing.

The immunoSEQ Assay, a bias-controlled multiplex PCR, was used to amplify TCRbeta CDR3 regions from genomic DNA. The authors' analysis ran thus. Nucleated cell counts per sample were estimated from amplification of reference gene primers within the assay. To quantify the absolute abundance of each unique TCRbeta CDR3 rearrangement, sequence reads were collapsed and filtered. For each sample, productive Simpson clonality was calculated by taking the square root of Simpson's diversity index across productive rearrangements. Sourced from immuneACCESS, this table was stored by TCRdb with only in-frame sequences that have V and J called. A share of the clones is absent; for the studies checked, an unresolved V gene accounts for under half, and the remainder has no known explanation. The DNA was the basis for D and trimming; V, J and clone size are from that table. This sample comprises a few hundred thousand clones, 90% of them detected only once. The top ten constitute roughly 1.5% of the sample.

CDR1 MNHEY and CDR2 SMNVEV were looked up in the germline V gene (reference sequence). The CDR3 runs 15 residues from the cysteine to the phenylalanine. The entry retains the CDR3 DNA only, 45 bases that are in frame from base 1. Cut back by 2 bases and 4 bases, the V and J ends lie 9 bases apart. In the prospective study, participants were about 18 to 100 years old, resided in about 25 geographic areas of the United States, and were enrolled through a virtual design. Cohort assignment in the prospective study relied on participant-reported clinical history from a screening survey and a study questionnaire. Mobile phlebotomists in the prospective study collected whole blood, serum and a nasopharyngeal or oropharyngeal swab from every participant. Participants in the prospective study had the option to provide additional blood draws and questionnaires over a 2-month period. Blood samples from the prospective study were shipped frozen or at room temperature prior to DNA extraction.

Study-wide findings and limitations: How much clinical and demographic metadata was included differed by source and by participant, and the metadata was provided uncurated.

Regarding this clone: Its antigen specificity is not known. It has no much larger one-base neighbor in the sample; base qualities were not kept.

The sample was PBMCs or T cells enriched from blood (not recorded which). The chain employs TRBV27 and TRBJ1-6; tentative D gene TRBD1, with 6 bases matching. The source of this sequence is a woman younger than 35 with acute COVID-19. Here the CDR3 is given as CASSLGDTYNSPLHF. The DNA reads TGTGCCAGCAGTTTAGGGGACACTTATAATTCACCCCTCCACTTT.